The rows below give T cell receptor beta chains drawn from one sample of a study of CD8 T cells in Susac syndrome. TCRdb fed the immunoSEQ multiplex PCR reads into MiXCR, producing one record per CDR3 protein. Of 200,000 to 250,000 distinct CDR3 sequences in the sample, about 94% were seen once. Sequencing was performed on CD4+ T cells from PBMCs. The receptors were gathered from a human donor with Susac syndrome. Each CDR3 is given with its conserved first and last residue. The D gene is left open where the match is weak. Clone sizes are given selectively: once, few, many, or a class where the clone is expanded.

>-|-|15|TRBJ1-5|TRBV27
TGTGCCAGCAGTTTATCAAGACAGGGCAATCAGCCCCAGCATTTT
CASSLSRQGNQPQHF
>-|-|14|TRBJ2-7|TRBV5-1
TGCGCCAGCAGCTTGGATGTCAGCTCCTACGAGCAGTACTTC
CASSLDVSSYEQYF
>-|-|13|TRBJ2-7|TRBV29-1
TGCAGCGCCTCAACCGGGACCGCCTACGAGCAGTACTTC
CSASTGTAYEQYF
>-|TRBD2|19|TRBJ2-3|TRBV9
TGTGCCAGCAGCCCCCGGCTAGCGGGGGGCGGGGGAAGCACAGATACGCAGTATTTT
CASSPRLAGGGGSTDTQYF
>-|-|15|TRBJ1-2|TRBV6-6
TGTGCCAGCAGTTACCCCCCAGAGGGTAACTATGGCTACACCTTC
CASSYPPEGNYGYTF
>-|-|15|TRBJ2-6|TRBV20-1
TGCAGTGCTAGAGATTTCGTCTCTGGGGCCAACGTCCTGACTTTC
CSARDFVSGANVLTF
>-|-|16|TRBJ2-1|TRBV3-1
TGTGCCAGCAGCCAAGATAAGTCAGGGTGGTACAATGAGCAGTTCTTC
CASSQDKSGWYNEQFF
>-|TRBD2|15|TRBJ2-3|TRBV11-2
TGTGCCAGCAGCTTTAGCGGGGGGGCCGCAGATACGCAGTATTTT
CASSFSGGAADTQYF
>-|TRBD2|15|TRBJ2-1|TRBV12-3/TRBV12-4
TGTGCCAGCAGTCTGACTAGCGGGGGACTCAATGAGCAGTTCTTC
CASSLTSGGLNEQFF
>-|-|14|TRBJ1-3|TRBV7-2
TGTGCCAGCAGCTTACGCGGCACTGGAAACACCATATATTTT
CASSLRGTGNTIYF
>-|-|16|TRBJ2-1|TRBV12-3/TRBV12-4
TGTGCCAGCAGTCCGTACGGGACTTTAGTCGGAAATGAGCAGTTCTTC
CASSPYGTLVGNEQFF
>-|-|15|TRBJ2-7|TRBV30
TGTGCCTGGAGCCCAGGGGTAGCGGTCTCCTACGAGCAGTACTTC
CAWSPGVAVSYEQYF
>-|TRBD1|14|TRBJ1-1|TRBV5-1
TGCGCCAGCAGCGTAACAGGGGGCCCCACTGAAGCTTTCTTT
CASSVTGGPTEAFF
>-|TRBD1|15|TRBJ1-5|TRBV15
TGTGCCACCAGCAGACGGACAGGGTATGCTCAGCCCCAGCATTTT
CATSRRTGYAQPQHF
>-|-|15|TRBJ2-3|TRBV20-1
TGCAGTGCTAGGGACACAACCGGTGGCACAGATACGCAGTATTTT
CSARDTTGGTDTQYF
>-|-|12|TRBJ1-1|TRBV6-2/TRBV6-3
TGTGCCATCGGGACGGCGAACACTGAAGCTTTCTTT
CAIGTANTEAFF
>-|-|13|TRBJ2-3|TRBV20-1
TGCAGTGCCCTCACTACAGGCACAGATACGCAGTATTTT
CSALTTGTDTQYF
>once|TRBD1|14|TRBJ1-2|TRBV12-3/TRBV12-4
TGTGCCAGCAGAAACACAGACAGGGCCGTTGGCTACACCTTC
CASRNTDRAVGYTF
>-|-|12|TRBJ1-1|TRBV29-1
TGCAGCGTTGAAGATCTGAACACTGAAGCTTTCTTT
CSVEDLNTEAFF
>-|TRBD1|15|TRBJ2-7|TRBV12-3/TRBV12-4
TGTGCCAGCAGTTTTAACCGGGACAGGGGGCTCGAGCAGTACTTC
CASSFNRDRGLEQYF
>-|-|14|TRBJ2-7|TRBV10-3
TGTGCCATCAGTGAGAGCGGGTTATCCTACGAGCAGTACTTC
CAISESGLSYEQYF
>-|-|13|TRBJ2-4|TRBV3-1
TGTGCCAGCAGCCAAGTAACTGGTATCATTCAGTACTTC
CASSQVTGIIQYF
>-|-|16|TRBJ1-6|TRBV30
TGTGCCTGGGATTTACAGCGCAGCTCCTATAATTCACCCCTCCACTTT
CAWDLQRSSYNSPLHF
>-|-|12|TRBJ1-1|TRBV27
TGTGCCAGCAAGGAATCGAACACTGAAGCTTTCTTT
CASKESNTEAFF
>-|-|15|TRBJ2-7|TRBV9
TGTGCCAGCAGCCCCCAATTGGGCGCCTTCTACGAGCAGTACTTC
CASSPQLGAFYEQYF
>-|-|11|TRBJ1-2|TRBV6-1
TGTGCCAGCAGTGACGGGGTTGGCTACACCTTC
CASSDGVGYTF
>-|-|13|TRBJ2-3|TRBV20-1
TGCAGTGCTAGAATCCCCCGGGTAGATACGCAGTATTTT
CSARIPRVDTQYF
>-|TRBD1|14|TRBJ1-2|TRBV19
TGTGCCAGTAGCACCGGGACAGGGGGCTTTGGCTACACCTTC
CASSTGTGGFGYTF
>-|TRBD1|16|TRBJ1-1|TRBV3-1
TGTGCCAGCAGCCAGACATTCGGACAGGTGAACACTGAAGCTTTCTTT
CASSQTFGQVNTEAFF
>-|-|16|TRBJ1-1|TRBV2
TGTGCCAGCAGTGAAGCGCCTTCGGGGGGGGGCACTGAAGCTTTCTTT
CASSEAPSGGGTEAFF
>-|TRBD2|16|TRBJ2-1|TRBV25-1
TGTGCCAGCAGTGCTTTACTAGCGACGGATTACAATGAGCAGTTCTTC
CASSALLATDYNEQFF
>once|TRBD1|12|TRBJ2-5|TRBV20-1
TGCAGTGCCTGGGACAGGGGGGAGACCCAGTACTTC
CSAWDRGETQYF
>-|-|13|TRBJ1-5|TRBV20-1
TGCAGTGCCGAGGTGACGGTTAATCAGCCCCAGCATTTT
CSAEVTVNQPQHF
>-|-|16|TRBJ1-6|TRBV20-1
TGCAGTGCTAGAGATACCGGGAGCTCCTATAATTCACCCCTCCACTTT
CSARDTGSSYNSPLHF
>-|-|14|TRBJ2-1|TRBV4-1
TGCGCCAGCAGCCAAGAGCCGGGGTTCGAGGGGCAGTTCTTC
CASSQEPGFEGQFF
>-|TRBD2|16|TRBJ2-5|TRBV11-2
TGTGCCAGCAGCTTAGCCGCTAGCGGGGAGCAAGAGACCCAGTACTTC
CASSLAASGEQETQYF
>-|-|12|TRBJ1-5|TRBV2
TGTGCCAGCCGGGACGCAAATCAGCCCCAGCATTTT
CASRDANQPQHF
>-|TRBD1|12|TRBJ1-3|TRBV12-3/TRBV12-4
TGTGCCAGCAGGGGACAGAGGTTGGTCGTAGATTTT
CASRGQRLVVDF
>once|-|15|TRBJ2-4|TRBV5-4
TGTGCCAGTTGGGGGGATTATTCTCCCCAAAACATTCAGTACTTC
CASWGDYSPQNIQYF
>-|-|14|TRBJ1-1|TRBV19
TGTGCCAGTAGTCTTCGAGCAACGGGCACTGAAGCTTTCTTT
CASSLRATGTEAFF
>-|-|17|TRBJ1-6|TRBV9
TGTGCCAGCAGCGACCGCGGTTTTGGGTCGGATAATTCACCCCTCCACTTT
CASSDRGFGSDNSPLHF
>-|-|16|TRBJ2-2|TRBV27
TGTGCCAGCAGTTTCCGGACAGCCTCGAACACCGGGGAGCTGTTTTTT
CASSFRTASNTGELFF
>-|-|14|TRBJ1-1|TRBV27
TGTGCCAGCAGTTTATTGGTTCCGAACACTGAAGCTTTCTTT
CASSLLVPNTEAFF
>-|-|16|TRBJ1-6|TRBV7-2
TGTGCCAGCAGCTCTTACATGGGACTTGGTAATTCACCCCTCCACTTT
CASSSYMGLGNSPLHF
>-|-|13|TRBJ1-1|TRBV30
TGTGCCTGGGAGTTTGTTTATAACACTGAAGCTTTCTTT
CAWEFVYNTEAFF
>-|TRBD1|13|TRBJ2-5|TRBV7-2
TGTGCCAGCAGTGACAGGGTGGTGGAGACCCAGTACTTC
CASSDRVVETQYF
>-|-|14|TRBJ2-5|TRBV20-1
TGCAGTGCTAGAGACACGGGGCCCGCAGATGCCCAGTACTTC
CSARDTGPADAQYF